The present TCR beta chain was sequenced within a study of blood T cells in healthy people across ages. Overall study findings and caveats: Naive T cell percentage showed a strong correlation with TCR beta diversity.

Primers used in a second PCR of about 6 to 11 cycles were a sample-barcoded 5' primer and a J-beta primer mix. Every cDNA molecule bore a tag from a template-switch adaptor containing 12 random nucleotides. TCRdb processed the 5' RACE reads anew with MiXCR; each CDR3 protein has one entry. The sample consists of 1.8 million or so distinct CDR3 sequences, roughly 43% of them appearing once. To note about this clonotype: What it recognizes is unknown. At one of its ends the junction is not consistent with the germline gene, which may arise from a read error.

The CDR3 has 13 amino acids. Germline-derived CDR1 and CDR2 are SGHTA and FQGNSA. The chain employs TRBV7-2 and TRBJ2-4; D is unclear. The TCR was taken from a human donor in good health. Sequences were obtained from blood. The CDR3 sequence: CAGSFPTTQEQYF. DNA for the CDR3: TGTGCCGGCAGCTTCCCGACAACTCAGGAGCAGTACTTC. The variable domain in full, with the rest retrieved from reference TRBV7-2 and TRBJ2-4, is GAGVSQSPSNKVTEKGKDVELRCDPISGHTALYWYRQSLGQGLEFLIYFQGNSAPDKSGLPSDRFSAERTGGSVSTLTIQRTQQEDSAVYLCAGSFPTTQEQYFGAGTRLSVL.